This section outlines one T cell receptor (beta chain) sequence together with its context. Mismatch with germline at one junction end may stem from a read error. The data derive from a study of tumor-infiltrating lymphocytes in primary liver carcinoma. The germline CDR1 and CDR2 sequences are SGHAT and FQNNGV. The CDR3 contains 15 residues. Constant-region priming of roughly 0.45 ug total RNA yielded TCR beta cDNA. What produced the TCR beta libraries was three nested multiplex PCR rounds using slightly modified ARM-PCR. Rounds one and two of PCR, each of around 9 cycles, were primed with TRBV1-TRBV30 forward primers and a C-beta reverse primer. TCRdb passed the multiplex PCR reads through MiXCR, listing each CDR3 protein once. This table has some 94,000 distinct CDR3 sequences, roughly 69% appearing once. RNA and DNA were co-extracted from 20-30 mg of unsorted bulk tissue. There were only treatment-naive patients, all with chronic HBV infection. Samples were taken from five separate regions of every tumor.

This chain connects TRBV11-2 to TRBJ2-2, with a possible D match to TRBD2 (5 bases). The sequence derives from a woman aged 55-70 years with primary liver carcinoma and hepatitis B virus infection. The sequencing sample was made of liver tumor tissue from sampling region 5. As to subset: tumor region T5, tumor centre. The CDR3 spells CASSSLRSVIGELFF. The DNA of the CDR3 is TGTGCCAGCAGTTCGCTACGGTCAGTCATCGGGGAACTGTTTTTT.